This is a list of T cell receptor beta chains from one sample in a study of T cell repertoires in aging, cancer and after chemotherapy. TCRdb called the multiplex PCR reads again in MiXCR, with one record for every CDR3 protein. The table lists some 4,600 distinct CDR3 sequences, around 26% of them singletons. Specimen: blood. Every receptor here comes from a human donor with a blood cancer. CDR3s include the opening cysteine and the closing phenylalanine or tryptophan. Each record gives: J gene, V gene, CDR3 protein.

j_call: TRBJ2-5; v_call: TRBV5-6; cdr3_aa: CASSLVGSGIQETQYF
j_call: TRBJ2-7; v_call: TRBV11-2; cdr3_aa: CASSFGTGGNEQYF
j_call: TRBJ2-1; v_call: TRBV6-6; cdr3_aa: CASSRGGDGGDRVVEFF
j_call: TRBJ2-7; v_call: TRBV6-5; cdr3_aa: CASSYPGVSVYEQYF
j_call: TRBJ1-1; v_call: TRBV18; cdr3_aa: CASSPGADTEAFF
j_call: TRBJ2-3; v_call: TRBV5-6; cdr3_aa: CASSLVAGVKGTDTQYF
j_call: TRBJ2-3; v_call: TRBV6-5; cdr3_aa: CASSESSRLAGGATDTQYF
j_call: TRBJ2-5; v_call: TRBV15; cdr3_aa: CATSEDRVGGTWETQYF
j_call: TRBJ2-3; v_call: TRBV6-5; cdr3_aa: CASRLAGANKKNTQYF
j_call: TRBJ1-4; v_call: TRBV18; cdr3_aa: CASSRVGVQEGKLFF
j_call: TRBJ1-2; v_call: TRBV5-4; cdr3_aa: CASSLSSVSVYGYTF
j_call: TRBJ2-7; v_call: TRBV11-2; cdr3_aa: CASSSLRSGRSYEQYF
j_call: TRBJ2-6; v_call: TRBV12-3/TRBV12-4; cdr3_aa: CASTFAGANVLTF
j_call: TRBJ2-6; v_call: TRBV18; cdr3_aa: CASSLGTRGSRGANVLTF
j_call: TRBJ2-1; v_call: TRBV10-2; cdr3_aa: CASSAGLAVYNEQFF
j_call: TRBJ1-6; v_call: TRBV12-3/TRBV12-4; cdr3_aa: CASSLRGSPAYSPLHF
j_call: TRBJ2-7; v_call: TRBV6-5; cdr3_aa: CASSYVQSWGQGTYEQYF
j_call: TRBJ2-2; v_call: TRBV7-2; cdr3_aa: CASSSSWSLNTGELFF
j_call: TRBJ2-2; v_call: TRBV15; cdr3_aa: CATSQVAVLTGELFF
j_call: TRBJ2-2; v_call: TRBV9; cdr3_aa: CASHPLAGGPSGELFF
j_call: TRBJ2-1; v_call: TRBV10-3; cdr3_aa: CAIRVSGIYNEQFF
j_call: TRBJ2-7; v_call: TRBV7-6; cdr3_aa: CASSLRGGTLYEQYF
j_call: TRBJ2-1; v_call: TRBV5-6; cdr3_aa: CASSRGLAGVNEQFF
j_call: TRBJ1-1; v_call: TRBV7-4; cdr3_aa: CTFFGYTEAFF
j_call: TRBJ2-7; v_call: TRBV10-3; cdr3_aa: CAIRGQTNYEQYF
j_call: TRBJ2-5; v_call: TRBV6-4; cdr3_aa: CASSDSAGGLETQYF
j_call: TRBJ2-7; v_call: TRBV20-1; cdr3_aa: CSARDQTSGRREQYF
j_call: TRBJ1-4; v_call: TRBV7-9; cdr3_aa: CASSSTHWTRDRDNEKLFF
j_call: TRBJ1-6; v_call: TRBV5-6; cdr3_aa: CASSRRDYTSPLHF
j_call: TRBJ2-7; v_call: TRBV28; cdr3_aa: CASRTSGRPPYEQYF
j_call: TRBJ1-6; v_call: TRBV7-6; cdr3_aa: CASSSDRDNSPLHF
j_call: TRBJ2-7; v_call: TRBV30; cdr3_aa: CAWTPTGVAGEQYF
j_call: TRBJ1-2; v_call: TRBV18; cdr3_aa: CASSHRDRANYGYTF
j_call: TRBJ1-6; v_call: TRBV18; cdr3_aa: CASSPKGAASPLHF
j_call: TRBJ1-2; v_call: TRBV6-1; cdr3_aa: CASSEVDRFVGYTF
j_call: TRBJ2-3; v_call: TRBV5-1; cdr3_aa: CASSFGLGTDTQYF
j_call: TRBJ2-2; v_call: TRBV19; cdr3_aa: CASSLAGVNGELFF
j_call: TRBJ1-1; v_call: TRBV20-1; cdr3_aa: CSAKDQGKSGDGTEAFF
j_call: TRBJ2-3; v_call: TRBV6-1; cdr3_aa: CASSEAWEGDTQYF
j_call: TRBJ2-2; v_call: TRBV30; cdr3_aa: CASDLTPTGGYTGELFF
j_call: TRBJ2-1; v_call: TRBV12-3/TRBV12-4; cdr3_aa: CASSLVLSSYNEQFF
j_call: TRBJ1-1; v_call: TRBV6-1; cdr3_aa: CASSSGAGNTEAFF
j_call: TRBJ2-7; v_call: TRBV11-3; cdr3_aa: CASALGPTVDEQYF
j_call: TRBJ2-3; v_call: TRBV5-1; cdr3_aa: CASSLSGDTQYF
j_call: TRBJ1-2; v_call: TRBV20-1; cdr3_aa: CSARPQGVDGYTF
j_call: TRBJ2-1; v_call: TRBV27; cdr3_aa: CASSQTGSLLSYNEQFF
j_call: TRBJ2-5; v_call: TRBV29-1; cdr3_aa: CSVEDSGYQGVETQYF
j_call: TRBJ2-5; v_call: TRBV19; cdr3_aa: CATMDRGYRETQYF